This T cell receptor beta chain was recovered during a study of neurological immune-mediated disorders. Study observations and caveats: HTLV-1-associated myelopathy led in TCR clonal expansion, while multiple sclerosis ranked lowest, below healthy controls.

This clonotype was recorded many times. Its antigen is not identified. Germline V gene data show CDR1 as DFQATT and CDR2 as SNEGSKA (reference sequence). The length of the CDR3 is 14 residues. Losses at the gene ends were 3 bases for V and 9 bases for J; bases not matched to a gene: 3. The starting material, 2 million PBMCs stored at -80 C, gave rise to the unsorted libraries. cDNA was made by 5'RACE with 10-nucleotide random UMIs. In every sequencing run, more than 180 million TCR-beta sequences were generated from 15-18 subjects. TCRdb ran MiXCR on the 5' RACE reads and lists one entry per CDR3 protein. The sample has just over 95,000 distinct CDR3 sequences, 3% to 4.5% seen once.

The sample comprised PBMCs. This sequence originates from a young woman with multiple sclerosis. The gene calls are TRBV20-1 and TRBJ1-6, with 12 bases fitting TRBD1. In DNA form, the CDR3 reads TGCAGTGCTAGTACGGGACAGGGGGCTTCACCCCTCCACTTT. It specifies CSASTGQGASPLHF.